These 10 T cell receptor beta chains came from one sample sequenced in a study of STAT5B mutations in CD4+ large granular lymphocyte leukemia. Sequencing used immunoSEQ multiplex PCR; TCRdb keeps in-frame clones, though not all of them. The sample contains over 30,000 clones, 87% of which appear only once. Sequences were obtained from CD4+ T cells from blood buffy coats. The receptor set was obtained from a human donor in good health.

The chain is built from TRBV11-2 and TRBJ2-7; 7 nucleotides agree with TRBD2. This CDR3 has 15 residues. The V gene's germline CDR1 is SGHAT and CDR2 FQNNGV. J lost 3 bases, V lost 4 bases, and 9 bases had no gene match. CDR3 residues: CASSYLTSQFYEQYF. The CDR3 bases are TGTGCCAGCAGCTACCTGACTAGCCAATTCTACGAGCAGTACTTC.

V is TRBV19 and J is TRBJ1-5; D unclear. V was trimmed by 6 bases and J by 8 bases, leaving 14 bases between them. In germline, CDR1 is LNHDA, CDR2 SQIVND (reference sequence). The length of the CDR3 is 13 residues. Here the CDR3 DNA reads TGTGCCAGTAGCCCCCGGGTGCAGAAGCCCCAGCATTTT. Residues: CASSPRVQKPQHF.

The V gene is TRBV7-9, the J gene TRBJ2-7, with D uncertain. Trimming shortened V by 1 base and J by 5 bases, and 3 bases separated the two germline ends. Per germline, CDR1 SEHNR and CDR2 FQNEAQ (reference sequence). The CDR3 spans 11 residues. CDR3 in amino acids: CASSLENEQYF. The DNA of the CDR3 is TGTGCCAGCAGCTTAGAAAACGAGCAGTACTTC.

The CDR3 reads CASSFVQGITGELFF. The CDR3 DNA is TGCGCCAGCAGCTTTGTCCAGGGGATCACCGGGGAGCTGTTTTTT. The genes are TRBV5-1 and TRBJ2-2; tentative D call: TRBD1 (6 bases). This CDR3 spans 15 amino acids. Trimming stripped 2 bases from V and 4 bases from J, with 12 bases between. Germline CDR1 reads SGHRS; CDR2 reads YFSETQ.

In this sample, this clone turned up once. The V call is TRBV29-1, the J call TRBJ2-7; TRBD2 is a possible D gene (5 bases). The length of the CDR3 is 12 residues. V lost 4 bases to trimming and J lost 6 bases, with 13 bases between them. The germline gives CDR1 SQVTM, CDR2 ANQGSEA. The CDR3 reads CSVGPGGSEQYF. As DNA, the CDR3 is TGCAGCGTTGGTCCAGGTGGGAGCGAGCAGTACTTC.

This chain joins TRBV18 and TRBJ2-1; D unresolved. The CDR3 is 16 residues long. V gave up 1 base and J gave up 0 bases, with 10 bases separating them. Germline loops: CDR1 KGHSH, CDR2 LQKENI. The DNA of the CDR3 is TGTGCCAGCTCACCACAACCACCGAGCTCCTACAATGAGCAGTTCTTC. It specifies CASSPQPPSSYNEQFF.

This chain joins TRBV5-1 and TRBJ2-2, with D perhaps TRBD1 (5 bases). The V gene lost 5 bases and the J gene lost 0 bases, with 11 bases spanning the gap. There are 15 residues in the CDR3. Germline CDR1 reads SGHRS; CDR2 reads YFSETQ. CDR3 nucleotides: TGCGCCAGCAGTCTAGACAGCGCGAACACCGGGGAGCTGTTTTTT. It encodes CASSLDSANTGELFF.

The J gene is TRBJ2-2, the V gene TRBV9; TRBD1 aligns across 8 bases. Germline V gene lookup returns CDR1 SGDLS and CDR2 YYNGEE. This CDR3 is 15 amino acids long. V trimming: 4 bases; J trimming: 4 bases; junction bases outside the gene matches: 6. CDR3 sequence (DNA): TGTGCCAGCAGCACCAGACAGGGGAGCACCGGGGAGCTGTTTTTT. This sequence encodes CASSTRQGSTGELFF.

The rearrangement joins TRBV28 to TRBJ1-5, with 7 bases aligning to TRBD1. The V gene's germline CDR1 is MDHEN and CDR2 SYDVKM. The CDR3 length is 14 residues. With V trimmed by 4 bases and J by 2 bases, 2 bases remained unmatched. CDR3: CASSSGQGNQPQHF. CDR3 in DNA: TGTGCCAGCAGTTCCGGACAGGGCAATCAGCCCCAGCATTTT.

This sequence joins TRBV6-6 and TRBJ2-7; tentatively, D is TRBD2 (6 bases). The V gene lost 8 bases and the J gene lost 2 bases, with 16 bases spanning the gap. This CDR3 contains 14 residues. Germline assignment: CDR1 MNHNY and CDR2 SVGAGI (reference sequence). The CDR3 sequence is CASSSGSNTYEQYF. The CDR3 nucleotides read TGTGCCAGCTCCTCCGGGAGCAACACCTACGAGCAGTACTTC.